Listed below are T cell receptor beta chains from one sample, sequenced in a study of blood T cell repertoires in COVID-19. Data came from immunoSEQ multiplex PCR; TCRdb stores just in-frame clones and leaves some out. The profile shows tens of thousands of clones, approximately 90% of them singletons. The specimen was peripheral blood. The source is a man in his 60s with active or convalescent COVID-19. Both conserved end residues are part of each CDR3. A D gene is named only where the DNA matches it firmly. The size of a clone is reported for some rows only, either as once, few or many, or as a class for expanded clones.

NA,NA,TRBV27,TRBJ1-4,TGTGCCAGCAGTCCGCTAGGGAGCGGGACTAATGAAAAACTGTTTTTT,CASSPLGSGTNEKLFF
NA,NA,TRBV23-1,TRBJ1-1,TGCGCCAGCAGTCAATCTTGGAAGGGTGGAGGAACTGAAGCTTTCTTT,CASSQSWKGGGTEAFF
NA,NA,TRBV5-3,TRBJ1-1,TGTGCCAGAATACCCCGGACTGAAGCTTTCTTT,CARIPRTEAFF
once,NA,TRBV2,TRBJ2-1,TGTGCCAGCAGGCTACAGGGTTTGTCCTACAATGAGCAGTTCTTC,CASRLQGLSYNEQFF
NA,TRBD1,TRBV27,TRBJ2-1,TGTGCCAGCAGTTTTGGGACAGGGGACTACAATGAGCAGTTCTTC,CASSFGTGDYNEQFF
NA,TRBD1,TRBV28,TRBJ1-4,TGTGCCAGCATGGGGGGACAGGGAGGCGAAAAACTGTTTTTT,CASMGGQGGEKLFF
NA,TRBD1,TRBV5-6,TRBJ1-2,TGTGCCAGCAGCTTGAGGGACAGGGGTGACTATGGCTACACCTTC,CASSLRDRGDYGYTF
NA,TRBD1,TRBV4-1,TRBJ2-7,TGCGCCAGCAGCCTTTCCGGGACAGGCTCCTACGAGCAGTACTTC,CASSLSGTGSYEQYF
NA,TRBD1,TRBV10-3,TRBJ1-2,TGTGCCATCAGGGACCTTCTTAGGACAGGGGCTGGCTACACCTTC,CAIRDLLRTGAGYTF
NA,TRBD1,TRBV11-2,TRBJ1-1,TGTGCCAGCAGCTTCGACAGGGCCATCGGGGCTTTCTTT,CASSFDRAIGAFF
NA,NA,TRBV7-9,TRBJ1-1,TGTGCCAGCAGCTTTTCCTCAGGGGTGGGCACTGAAGCTTTCTTT,CASSFSSGVGTEAFF
NA,TRBD1,TRBV20-1,TRBJ1-1,TGCAGTGCTAGTGAGGGGGCGAACACTGAAGCTTTCTTT,CSASEGANTEAFF
NA,NA,TRBV6-1,TRBJ1-2,TGTGCCAGCAGTGTTCCAGAATACAGTCCTAACTATGGCTACACCTTC,CASSVPEYSPNYGYTF
NA,TRBD2,TRBV29-1,TRBJ2-7,TGCAGCGTTGAAGATCCCGGAGGTAGCGGGAGCAACGAGCAGTACTTC,CSVEDPGGSGSNEQYF
few,TRBD2,TRBV7-3,TRBJ2-1,TGTGCCAGCAGCTTAAAACTAGCGGGGTACAATGAGCAGTTCTTC,CASSLKLAGYNEQFF
NA,TRBD1,TRBV27,TRBJ1-4,TGTGCCAGCAGTTCCGGACAGGGGGGAGAAAAACTGTTTTTT,CASSSGQGGEKLFF
NA,NA,TRBV4-1,TRBJ2-4,TGCGCCAGCAGCCCCCAGGGGAAGGGGCACATTCAGTACTTC,CASSPQGKGHIQYF
NA,TRBD1,TRBV18,TRBJ2-7,TGTGCCAGCTCAAAGGGACAGGGGTACGAGCAGTACTTC,CASSKGQGYEQYF
NA,NA,TRBV10-2,TRBJ1-2,TGCGCCAGCAGTGATGCCGGGGGAATCAACTATGGCTACACCTTC,CASSDAGGINYGYTF